This T cell receptor beta chain was observed in a study of Graves' ophthalmopathy and Graves' hyperthyroidism. Findings and limits, study-wide: Ophthalmopathy and stable hyperthyroidism were discriminated by a 13-signature model, with about 90% sensitivity and 81.08% specificity. The blood repertoire also included most expanded thyroid clonotypes above 0.001 frequency.

This clonotype has only one observation. Its specificity is unknown. RNA transcripts were the source from which TCR beta CDR3 regions were amplified. The workflow started with a first-round RT-PCR run with HTBI primers and then moved on to a second-round multiplex PCR. A single record per CDR3 protein comes from TCRdb applying MiXCR to the multiplex PCR reads. The sample yields just over 600,000 distinct CDR3 sequences, over 20% seen once. Stable hyperthyroidism denotes an absence of ophthalmopathy throughout 18 months of follow-up. The PBMCs originated from approximately 10 ml of fresh peripheral blood. Germline V gene data show CDR1 as SGHRS and CDR2 as YFSETQ. With V trimmed by 3 bases and J by 3 bases, 6 bases remained unmatched. The CDR3 spans 15 residues.

V gene TRBV5-1 combines with J gene TRBJ1-5; 7 nucleotides line up with TRBD1. Sequenced: peripheral blood. This sequence originates from a young woman with stable Graves' hyperthyroidism. Some clones in this sample may be carry-over from other donors' samples. The CDR3 region has the DNA TGCGCCAGCAGCTACTCGGGACAGACCAATCAGCCCCAGCATTTT. Amino acid sequence: CASSYSGQTNQPQHF.